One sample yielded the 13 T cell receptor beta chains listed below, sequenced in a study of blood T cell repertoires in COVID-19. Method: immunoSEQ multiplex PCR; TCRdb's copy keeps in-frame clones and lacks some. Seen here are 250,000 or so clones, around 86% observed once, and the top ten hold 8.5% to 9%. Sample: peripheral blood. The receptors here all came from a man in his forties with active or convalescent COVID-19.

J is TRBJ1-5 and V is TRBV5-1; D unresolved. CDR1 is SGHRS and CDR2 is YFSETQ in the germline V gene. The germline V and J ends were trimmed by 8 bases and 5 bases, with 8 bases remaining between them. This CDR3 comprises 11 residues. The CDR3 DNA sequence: TGCGCCAGAGGAGTTGATCAGCCCCAGCATTTT. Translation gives CARGVDQPQHF.

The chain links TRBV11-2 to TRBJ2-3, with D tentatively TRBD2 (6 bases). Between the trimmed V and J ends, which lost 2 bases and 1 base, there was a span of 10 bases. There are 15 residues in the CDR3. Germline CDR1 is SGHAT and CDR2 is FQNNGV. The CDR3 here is CASSLRASGTDTQYF. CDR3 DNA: TGTGCCAGCAGCTTAAGGGCTAGCGGCACAGATACGCAGTATTTT.

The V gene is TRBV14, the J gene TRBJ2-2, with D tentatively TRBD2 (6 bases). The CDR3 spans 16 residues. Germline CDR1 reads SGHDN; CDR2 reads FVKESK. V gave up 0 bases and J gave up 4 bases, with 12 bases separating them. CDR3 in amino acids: CASSQDSGSATGELFF. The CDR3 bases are TGTGCCAGCAGCCAAGATTCCGGGAGTGCCACCGGGGAGCTGTTTTTT.

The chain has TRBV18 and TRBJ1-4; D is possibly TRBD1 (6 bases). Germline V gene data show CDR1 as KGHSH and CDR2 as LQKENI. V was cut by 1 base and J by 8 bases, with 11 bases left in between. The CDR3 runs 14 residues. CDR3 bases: TGTGCCAGCTCACCACAGGGGGTTGGAGAAAAACTGTTTTTT. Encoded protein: CASSPQGVGEKLFF.

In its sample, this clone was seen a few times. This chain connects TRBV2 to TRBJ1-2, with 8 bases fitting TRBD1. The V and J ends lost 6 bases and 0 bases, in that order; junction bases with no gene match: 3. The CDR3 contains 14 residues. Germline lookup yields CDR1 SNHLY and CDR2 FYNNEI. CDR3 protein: CASSRGRSNYGYTF. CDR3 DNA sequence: TGTGCCAGCAGCAGGGGGCGGTCTAACTATGGCTACACCTTC.

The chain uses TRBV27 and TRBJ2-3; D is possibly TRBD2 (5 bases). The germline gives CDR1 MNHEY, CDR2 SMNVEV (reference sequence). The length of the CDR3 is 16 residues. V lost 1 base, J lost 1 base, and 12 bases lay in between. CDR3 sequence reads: CASSLWTPVGTDTQYF. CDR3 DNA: TGTGCCAGCAGTTTATGGACTCCGGTGGGCACAGATACGCAGTATTTT.

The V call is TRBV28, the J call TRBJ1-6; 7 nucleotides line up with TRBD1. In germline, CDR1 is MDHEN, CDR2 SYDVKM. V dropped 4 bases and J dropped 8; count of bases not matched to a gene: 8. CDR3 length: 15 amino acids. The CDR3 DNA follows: TGTGCCAGCAGTTCTACGCGGGACAGTTATTCACCCCTCCACTTT. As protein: CASSSTRDSYSPLHF.

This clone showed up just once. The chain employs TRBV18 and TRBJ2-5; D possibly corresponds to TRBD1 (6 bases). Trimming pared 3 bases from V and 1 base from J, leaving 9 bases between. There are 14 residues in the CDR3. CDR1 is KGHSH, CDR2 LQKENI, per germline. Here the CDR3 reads CASSPAGVQETQYF. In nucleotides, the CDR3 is TGTGCCAGCTCACCGGCAGGGGTCCAAGAGACCCAGTACTTC.

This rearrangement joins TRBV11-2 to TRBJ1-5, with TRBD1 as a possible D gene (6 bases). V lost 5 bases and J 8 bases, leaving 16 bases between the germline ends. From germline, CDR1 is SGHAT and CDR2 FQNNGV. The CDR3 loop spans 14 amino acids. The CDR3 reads CASSPRAGEKPQHF. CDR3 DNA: TGTGCCAGCAGCCCCCGGGCAGGGGAGAAGCCCCAGCATTTT.

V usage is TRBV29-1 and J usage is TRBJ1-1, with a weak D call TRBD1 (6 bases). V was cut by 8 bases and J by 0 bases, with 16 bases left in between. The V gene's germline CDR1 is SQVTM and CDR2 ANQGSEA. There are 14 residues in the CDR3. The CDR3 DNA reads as TGCAGCCTCAACAGGGTGAATCTGAACACTGAAGCTTTCTTT. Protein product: CSLNRVNLNTEAFF.

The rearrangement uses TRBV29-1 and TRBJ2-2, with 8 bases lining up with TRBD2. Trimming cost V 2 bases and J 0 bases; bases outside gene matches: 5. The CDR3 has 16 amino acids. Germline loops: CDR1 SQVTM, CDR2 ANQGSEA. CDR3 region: CSVERAGGANTGELFF. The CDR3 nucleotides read TGCAGCGTTGAAAGGGCGGGGGGCGCGAACACCGGGGAGCTGTTTTTT.

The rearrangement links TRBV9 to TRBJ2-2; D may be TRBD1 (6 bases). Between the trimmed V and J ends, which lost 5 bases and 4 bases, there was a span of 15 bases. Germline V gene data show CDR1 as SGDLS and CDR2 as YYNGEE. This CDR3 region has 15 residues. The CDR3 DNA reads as TGTGCCAGCAGTCCATTCGACAGGCCCACCGGGGAGCTGTTTTTT. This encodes CASSPFDRPTGELFF.

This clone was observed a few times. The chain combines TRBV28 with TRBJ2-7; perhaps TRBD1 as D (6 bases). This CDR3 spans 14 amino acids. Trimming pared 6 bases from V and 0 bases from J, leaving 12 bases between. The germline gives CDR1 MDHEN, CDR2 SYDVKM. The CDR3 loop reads CASRPLDSSYEQYF. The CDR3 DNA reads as TGTGCCAGCAGACCCTTGGACAGCTCCTACGAGCAGTACTTC.